Listed here are 19 T cell receptor beta chains from one sample, sequenced in a study of T cells in Graves' hyperthyroidism and ophthalmopathy. Amplification of TCR beta CDR3 regions used RNA as the template. The HTBI primer set drove a first-round RT-PCR of the TCR CDR3. MiXCR was run by TCRdb on the multiplex PCR reads, yielding one entry per CDR3 protein. The table has about 720,000 distinct CDR3 sequences, over 15% seen once. Sequenced sample: blood. The receptors derive from a woman aged 50 to 65 with Graves' hyperthyroidism that later progressed to Graves' ophthalmopathy.

Concerning this clonotype itself: A read error may explain this, as a much larger clone is one base away. The V call is TRBV7-2, the J call TRBJ2-3, with TRBD2 identical over 7 bases. Looked up from germline, CDR1 is SGHTA and CDR2 is FQGNSA. The CDR3 runs 17 residues. The chain's CDR3 is CASSTRGLASGTGTQYF. In DNA, the CDR3 is TGTGCCAGCAGCACAAGAGGGTTGGCTAGCGGCACAGGTACGCAGTATTTT.

This clonotype was found many times. V gene TRBV3-1 combines with J gene TRBJ1-1; D is ambiguous. The germline V and J ends were trimmed by 1 base and 0 bases, with 6 bases remaining between them. Germline V gene lookup returns CDR1 LGHDT and CDR2 YNNKEL (reference sequence). The CDR3 extends over 14 amino acids. The DNA for the CDR3 is TGTGCCAGCAGCCAAGTGGGTATGAACACTGAAGCTTTCTTT. Translated: CASSQVGMNTEAFF.

This clonotype was seen a handful of times. The chain is built from TRBV19 and TRBJ1-1; D uncertain. The CDR3 loop spans 15 amino acids. Germline V CDR1 and CDR2: LNHDA, SQIVND (reference sequence). V shed 5 bases and J shed 0 bases, with 13 bases lying between them. Written as DNA, the CDR3 is TGTGCCAGTAGTTCTAGGTCCCTAGTGAACACTGAAGCTTTCTTT. Translated: CASSSRSLVNTEAFF.

CDR3 in amino acids: CASSTGTRGQFF. Written as DNA, the CDR3 is TGCGCCAGCAGTACCGGGACCCGGGGGCAGTTCTTC. The chain uses TRBV10-1 and TRBJ2-1, with D perhaps assigned TRBD1 or TRBD2 (5 bases each). V was clipped by 5 bases and J by 12 bases, with 14 bases between them. The CDR3 length is 12 residues. Germline lookup yields CDR1 WNHNN and CDR2 SYGVQD (reference sequence).

At least ten counts were recorded for this clonotype. The chain couples TRBV3-1 to TRBJ2-3; D may be TRBD2 (5 bases). V was clipped by 1 base and J by 1 base, with 9 bases between them. The CDR3 sequence is 15 residues long. Per germline, CDR1 LGHDT and CDR2 YNNKEL (reference sequence). Here the CDR3 reads CASSQVLRGTDTQYF. The CDR3 DNA reads TGTGCCAGCAGCCAAGTCTTGAGGGGCACAGATACGCAGTATTTT.

The sample holds a few counts of this clonotype. The genes are TRBV4-1 and TRBJ2-1; TRBD2 aligns across 7 bases. V shed 0 bases and J 3 bases; nucleotides not matched to a gene: 8. Germline assignment: CDR1 MGHRA and CDR2 YSYEKL. The CDR3 is 17 amino acids. The DNA of the CDR3 is TGCGCCAGCAGCCAAGATCCCATGGGGGGGTACTACAATGAGCAGTTCTTC. Its translation is CASSQDPMGGYYNEQFF.

This clonotype was seen more than once but under ten times. This chain uses TRBV30 with TRBJ1-3, with 8 bases matching TRBD1. CDR1 GTSNPN and CDR2 SVGIG come from the germline V gene (reference sequence). After removal of 7 bases from V and 2 bases from J, the junction contained 4 bases not matched to a gene. This CDR3 region has 13 residues. The CDR3 DNA is TGTGCCTTTGTACAGGGGGCTGGAAACACCATATATTTT. Translated, it gives CAFVQGAGNTIYF.

This clonotype showed up many times. The V and J genes are TRBV27 and TRBJ1-1; no definite D call. Looked up from germline, CDR1 is MNHEY and CDR2 is SMNVEV (reference sequence). The CDR3 loop spans 14 amino acids. Trimming removed 5 bases at V and 1 base at J, with 11 bases between. CDR3 bases: TGTGCCAGCAGTCCGTATGATACGAACACTGAAGCTTTCTTT. This codes for CASSPYDTNTEAFF.

The chain carries TRBV3-1 and TRBJ2-3; TRBD2 agrees at 8 bases. V trimming: 0 bases; J trimming: 6 bases; junction bases outside the gene matches: 5. The CDR3 consists of 15 residues. Per germline, CDR1 LGHDT and CDR2 YNNKEL (reference sequence). CDR3 in amino acids: CASSQDISGGDTQYF. CDR3 DNA: TGTGCCAGCAGCCAAGATATAAGCGGGGGTGATACGCAGTATTTT.

This clonotype was observed a few times. The CDR3 DNA follows: TGTGCCAGCAGCTTGCTGGGTACGGGCCAAGAGACCCAGTACTTC. Translated: CASSLLGTGQETQYF. The J gene is TRBJ2-5, the V gene TRBV7-9; D unclear. In germline, CDR1 is SEHNR, CDR2 FQNEAQ (reference sequence). V lost 3 bases, J lost 1 base, and 12 bases lay in between. The CDR3 length is 15 residues. The entire variable domain, with the rest obtained from reference TRBV7-9 and TRBJ2-5, is as follows: DTGVSQNPRHKITKRGQNVTFRCDPISEHNRLYWYRQTLGQGPEFLTYFQNEAQLEKSRLLSDRFSAERPKGSFSTLEIQRTEQGDSAMYLCASSLLGTGQETQYFGPGTRLLVL.

This clonotype was picked up a small number of times. This chain links TRBV4-2 with TRBJ1-5; D not resolved. CDR1 and CDR2 (germline): LGHNA, YNFKEQ. The CDR3 is made up of 16 amino acids. Trimming shortened V by 0 bases and J by 6 bases, and 15 bases separated the two germline ends. The CDR3 sequence: CASSQEADLSGQPQHF. DNA of the CDR3: TGTGCCAGCAGCCAAGAAGCAGACCTCTCCGGTCAGCCCCAGCATTTT.

This clonotype has just a few counts. The chain has TRBV27 and TRBJ2-7; the D gene is possibly TRBD1 (5 bases). CDR3 length equals 13 residues. Per germline, CDR1 MNHEY and CDR2 SMNVEV (reference sequence). With 5 bases removed from V and 3 bases from J, the gap between germline ends came to 11 bases. Here the CDR3 reads CASSTLDNYEQYF. Here the CDR3 DNA reads TGTGCCAGCAGTACCCTGGACAACTACGAGCAGTACTTC.

The chain uses TRBV5-1 and TRBJ2-2, with a possible D match to TRBD1 (6 bases). Germline V gene lookup returns CDR1 SGHRS and CDR2 YFSETQ. The CDR3 loop spans 16 amino acids. The V gene lost 1 base and the J gene lost 2 bases, with 12 bases spanning the gap. The CDR3 DNA is TGCGCCAGCAGCTTGCTGGGGGCGGTTAACACCGGGGAGCTGTTTTTT. This codes for CASSLLGAVNTGELFF.

This clonotype occurred a few times. This chain uses TRBV29-1 with TRBJ2-5; unclear D gene. Trimming removed 6 bases from V and 2 bases from J, with 4 bases in between. The CDR3 loop spans 10 amino acids. Germline CDR1 is SQVTM and CDR2 is ANQGSEA. The CDR3 spells CSVQQETQYF. CDR3 sequence (DNA): TGCAGCGTCCAACAAGAGACCCAGTACTTC.

The genes are TRBV12-3 or TRBV12-4 and TRBJ1-3; 7 bases match TRBD1. The CDR3 is 15 residues long. Trimming took 2 bases from V and 2 from J; bases not matched to a gene: 3. The CDR3 nucleotides read TGTGCCAGCAGTTTACTAGACAGGGCTGGAAACACCATATATTTT. This translates into CASSLLDRAGNTIYF.

This clonotype was seen repeatedly, ten times or more. V usage is TRBV20-1 and J usage is TRBJ1-5, with 7 bases lining up with TRBD1. Trimming removed 5 bases from V and 4 bases from J; junction bases left unmatched: 5. The CDR3 contains 13 residues. Per the germline V gene, CDR1 is DFQATT and CDR2 is SNEGSKA (reference sequence). The DNA for the CDR3 is TGCAGTGCTGACCACAGGGGAAATCAGCCCCAGCATTTT. Translation gives CSADHRGNQPQHF.

This clonotype was detected a few times. The chain is built from TRBV12-3 or TRBV12-4 and TRBJ1-2, with TRBD1 matching over 9 bases. V shed 7 bases and J 2 bases; nucleotides not matched to a gene: 5. The CDR3 loop spans 14 amino acids. As DNA, the CDR3 is TGTGCCAGCAACGAGGGACAGGGAAACTATGGCTACACCTTC. This sequence encodes CASNEGQGNYGYTF.

This clonotype was picked up many times. The chain employs TRBV5-6 and TRBJ1-1, with D hard to call. The CDR3 loop spans 16 amino acids. Germline V gene sequence: CDR1 SGHDT, CDR2 YYEEEE. Trimming cost V 0 bases and J 8 bases, with 20 bases left between them. The CDR3 bases are TGTGCCAGCAGCTTGGCGGCAATTGAGGCCCTGGCCGAAGCTTTCTTT. Protein: CASSLAAIEALAEAFF.

This clonotype was counted ten times or more. CDR3 DNA sequence: TGTGCCAGCAGCCAGTTGGGGACTGAAGCTTTCTTT. Protein: CASSQLGTEAFF. The rearrangement joins TRBV3-1 to TRBJ1-1; D is ambiguous. With 3 bases removed from V and 5 bases from J, the gap between germline ends came to 7 bases. CDR3 length: 12 amino acids. Per the germline V gene, CDR1 is LGHDT and CDR2 is YNNKEL (reference sequence).